The 24 T cell receptor beta chains below all came from one sample that was sequenced in a study of T cell changes during pregnancy in multiple sclerosis. Repertoires were generated with immunoSEQ multiplex PCR, while TCRdb's copy carries only in-frame clones and drops some. The sample carries around 40,000 clones, 85% to 95% recorded once. Sequencing was performed on CD4+ T cells from peripheral blood mononuclear cells, taken in the second trimester of pregnancy. Source of these receptors: a female donor with multiple sclerosis, enrolled in a pregnancy study.

V gene TRBV18 combines with J gene TRBJ1-2; TRBD1 might be the D (6 bases). Per germline, CDR1 KGHSH and CDR2 LQKENI. The CDR3 is 13 residues long. V was shortened by 3 bases and J by 6 bases, with 11 bases between the two germline ends. DNA of the CDR3: TGTGCCAGCTCACCCCGGGACACGGATGGCTACACCTTC. It specifies CASSPRDTDGYTF.

The chain recombines TRBV5-8 with TRBJ2-1, with 7 bases lining up with TRBD1. Per the germline V gene, CDR1 is SGHTS and CDR2 is YDEGEE. The V gene end was trimmed by 3 bases and the J gene end by 3 bases; junction bases not matched to a gene: 3. This CDR3 region has 14 residues. The CDR3 loop is CASSSGTVYNEQFF. CDR3 bases: TGTGCCAGCAGCTCAGGGACAGTCTACAATGAGCAGTTCTTC.

This clone was observed a single time. The same CDR3 can be traced to other DNA sequences in this sample. The J gene is TRBJ1-5, the V gene TRBV7-9, with D possibly TRBD1 on 6 matching bases. The CDR3 consists of 14 residues. Germline values: CDR1 SEHNR, CDR2 FQNEAQ (reference sequence). V lost 1 base to trimming and J lost 2 bases, with 6 bases between them. The CDR3 region has the DNA TGTGCCAGCAGCTTAGACAGGGGCAATCAGCCCCAGCATTTT. Translated, it gives CASSLDRGNQPQHF.

The CDR3 spells CASSFTGANTEAFF. CDR3 DNA: TGTGCCAGCAGCTTTACAGGGGCGAACACTGAAGCTTTCTTT. The chain carries TRBV11-2 and TRBJ1-1, with 7 nucleotides matching TRBD1. This CDR3 contains 14 residues. Germline assignment: CDR1 SGHAT and CDR2 FQNNGV. Unmatched junction bases numbered 2, after V lost 3 bases and J lost 1 base.

The J gene is TRBJ2-7, the V gene TRBV18, with 8 bases identical to TRBD1. This CDR3 contains 14 residues. The V gene end was trimmed by 3 bases and the J gene end by 0 bases; junction bases not matched to a gene: 1. In germline, CDR1 is KGHSH, CDR2 LQKENI. The CDR3: CASSPGTGSYEQYF. In DNA form, the CDR3 reads TGTGCCAGCTCACCGGGGACAGGCTCCTACGAGCAGTACTTC.

V and J are TRBV6-1 and TRBJ2-7; the D gene is possibly TRBD2 (5 bases). The germline V gene has CDR1 MNHNS and CDR2 SASEGT. The CDR3 runs to 14 residues. V was shortened by 1 base and J by 6 bases, with 13 bases between the two germline ends. The CDR3 reads CASSEGWVGVEQYF. DNA of the CDR3: TGTGCCAGCAGTGAAGGTTGGGTCGGGGTCGAGCAGTACTTC.

The chain couples TRBV6-6 to TRBJ1-5; tentative D call: TRBD1 (5 bases). V lost 2 bases and J lost 0, with 11 bases in between. Germline V CDR1 and CDR2: MNHNY, SVGAGI (reference sequence). This CDR3 is 16 amino acids long. CDR3 nucleotides: TGTGCCAGCAGTTACGGAGCGGGGGGTAGCAATCAGCCCCAGCATTTT. Residues: CASSYGAGGSNQPQHF.

V gene TRBV5-1 combines with J gene TRBJ2-7; 7 bases are a match to TRBD1. J was trimmed by 7 bases and V by 0 bases; bases with no gene match: 10. The length of the CDR3 is 15 residues. CDR1 is SGHRS and CDR2 is YFSETQ in the germline V gene. The CDR3 region has the DNA TGCGCCAGCAGCTTGGAGGGACAGAGGGTTCGGGAGCAGTACTTC. It is translated as CASSLEGQRVREQYF.

The J gene is TRBJ1-5, the V gene TRBV29-1; D is uncertain. The germline gives CDR1 SQVTM, CDR2 ANQGSEA. The CDR3 length is 13 residues. V lost 4 bases, J lost 5 bases, and 12 bases lay in between. The CDR3 nucleotides are TGCAGCGTTGCCCGACACCTCGATCAGCCCCAGCATTTT. Its translation is CSVARHLDQPQHF.

V and J are TRBV29-1 and TRBJ1-5, with 7 bases identical to TRBD1. CDR1 and CDR2 from the germline V gene are SQVTM and ANQGSEA. The CDR3 spans 14 residues. The V segment lost 2 bases and the J segment 4 bases; nucleotides outside the gene matches: 5. CDR3 protein: CSVERRGPNQPQHF. In nucleotides, the CDR3 is TGCAGCGTTGAAAGGAGGGGGCCGAATCAGCCCCAGCATTTT.

The rearrangement joins TRBV6-4 to TRBJ1-4, with D perhaps matching TRBD1 (5 bases). CDR1 is MRHNA, CDR2 SNTAGT, per germline. Trimming removed 2 bases from V and 6 bases from J, with 13 bases in between. The CDR3 has 15 amino acids. CDR3 DNA sequence: TGTGCCAGCAGTGACGGGACTCTACCCTATGAAAAACTGTTTTTT. Translation gives CASSDGTLPYEKLFF.

V is TRBV5-1 and J is TRBJ1-1, with D tentatively TRBD1 (5 bases). Deletions cut 4 bases from V and 3 bases from J, with 13 bases between. The CDR3 spans 14 residues. Germline CDR1 SGHRS, CDR2 YFSETQ. The CDR3 sequence: CASSDQGGDTEAFF. As DNA, the CDR3 is TGCGCCAGCAGCGATCAGGGTGGGGACACTGAAGCTTTCTTT.

This chain joins TRBV2 and TRBJ2-4, with D possibly matching TRBD2 (6 bases). Per the germline V gene, CDR1 is SNHLY and CDR2 is FYNNEI. V gave up 4 bases and J gave up 0 bases, with 7 bases separating them. The CDR3 has 14 amino acids. The CDR3 spells CASSVGLAKNIQYF. The CDR3 DNA is TGTGCCAGCAGTGTGGGACTAGCCAAAAACATTCAGTACTTC.

The J gene is TRBJ1-4, the V gene TRBV5-8; 7 positions match TRBD1. The trim removed 1 base at V and 8 bases at J, leaving 11 bases unmatched. There are 16 residues in the CDR3. CDR1 and CDR2 from the germline V gene are SGHTS and YDEGEE. CDR3 sequence: CASSLFTGVGGEKLFF. The CDR3 coding sequence is TGTGCCAGCAGCTTGTTTACAGGGGTAGGAGGGGAAAAACTGTTTTTT.

The rearrangement joins TRBV6-5 to TRBJ1-1; TRBD1 agrees at 9 bases. The germline V gene encodes CDR1 MNHEY and CDR2 SVGAGI. V lost 7 bases, J lost 3 bases, and 3 bases stayed unmatched. The CDR3 length is 13 residues. The CDR3 spells CASNRQGDTEAFF. Here the CDR3 DNA reads TGTGCCAGCAACAGACAGGGGGACACTGAAGCTTTCTTT.

This sequence joins TRBV10-2 and TRBJ1-1; the match to TRBD1 covers 7 bases. The CDR3 is made up of 13 amino acids. Germline lookup yields CDR1 WSHSY and CDR2 SAAADI. With 6 bases clipped from V and 0 bases from J, the junction kept 1 base outside the gene matches. The CDR3 region has the DNA TGCGCCAGCAGGGGACAGCTGAACACTGAAGCTTTCTTT. Encoded protein: CASRGQLNTEAFF.

The chain uses TRBV18 and TRBJ1-2; D gene ambiguous. The CDR3 contains 15 residues. The V gene's germline CDR1 is KGHSH and CDR2 LQKENI. V was clipped by 1 base and J by 1 base, with 10 bases between them. CDR3 in amino acids: CASSPRYEGNYGYTF. CDR3 nucleotides: TGTGCCAGCTCACCACGGTACGAGGGTAACTATGGCTACACCTTC.

The chain combines TRBV18 with TRBJ1-1, with D tentatively TRBD1 (6 bases). The CDR3 has 12 residues. V lost 3 bases and J 11 bases, leaving 13 bases between the germline ends. The germline V gene has CDR1 KGHSH and CDR2 LQKENI. The CDR3 region has the DNA TGTGCCAGCTCACCTACCGGTGACAGGGCTTTCTTT. Its translation: CASSPTGDRAFF.

The gene calls are TRBV7-3 and TRBJ2-2, with D possibly matching TRBD1 (7 bases). V was cut by 6 bases and J by 1 base, with 18 bases left in between. Germline-derived CDR1 and CDR2 are SGHTA and FQGTGA. This CDR3 is built from 17 residues. The CDR3 loop reads CASRKSRGDRNTGELFF. As DNA, the CDR3 is TGTGCCAGCAGAAAATCAAGGGGGGACAGGAACACCGGGGAGCTGTTTTTT. Full variable domain (rest looked up from reference TRBV7-3 and TRBJ2-2): GAGVSQTPSNKVTEKGKYVELRCDPISGHTALYWYRQSLGQGPEFLIYFQGTGAADDSGLPNDRFFAVRPEGSVSTLKIQRTERGDSAVYLCASRKSRGDRNTGELFFGEGSRLTVL.

The chain combines TRBV7-8 with TRBJ1-2; possibly TRBD1 for D (5 bases). Germline V lookup: CDR1 SGHVS, CDR2 FQNEAQ. The CDR3 has 14 amino acids. Trimming left V 1 base short and J 7 bases short, with 13 bases between. For the CDR3, the DNA is TGTGCCAGCAGCTTAGGCGGGGCGGGAGGTGGCTACACCTTC. Amino acids: CASSLGGAGGGYTF.

The gene calls are TRBV19 and TRBJ1-2, with D possibly being TRBD1 (5 bases). V was shortened by 5 bases and J by 3 bases, with 19 bases between the two germline ends. Germline loops: CDR1 LNHDA, CDR2 SQIVND (reference sequence). The length of the CDR3 is 16 residues. The chain's CDR3 is CASSAGGRGGDYGYTF. The CDR3 bases are TGTGCCAGTAGTGCGGGAGGTAGGGGCGGCGACTATGGCTACACCTTC.

This rearrangement joins TRBV27 to TRBJ2-3; perhaps TRBD1 as D (6 bases). This CDR3 is built from 16 residues. The germline V and J ends were trimmed by 6 bases and 3 bases, with 19 bases remaining between them. Germline V lookup: CDR1 MNHEY, CDR2 SMNVEV (reference sequence). This CDR3 reads CASSSLGQFGTDTQYF. Here the CDR3 DNA reads TGTGCCAGCAGCTCCTTGGGACAATTCGGGACAGATACGCAGTATTTT.

V and J are TRBV27 and TRBJ2-1; 9 bases match TRBD2. Germline CDR1 MNHEY, CDR2 SMNVEV (reference sequence). This CDR3 contains 14 residues. Germline trimming cut 6 bases from V and 10 bases from J; bases unmatched to any gene: 10. The CDR3 reads CASRQGLARTEQFF. In nucleotides, the CDR3 is TGTGCCAGCAGGCAGGGACTAGCACGCACCGAGCAGTTCTTC.

The chain is built from TRBV5-1 and TRBJ2-4; D gene ambiguous. CDR1 is SGHRS and CDR2 is YFSETQ in the germline V gene. Trimming took 0 bases from V and 0 from J, leaving 7 bases between them. CDR3 size: 15 residues. The CDR3 DNA sequence: TGCGCCAGCAGCTTGGGGGCCCTAGCCAAAAACATTCAGTACTTC. As protein: CASSLGALAKNIQYF.